Listed below are T cell receptor beta chains from one sample, sequenced in a study of radiation and T cells in renal cell carcinoma. Sequencing used immunoSEQ multiplex PCR; TCRdb keeps in-frame clones, though not all of them. The sample includes approximately 140,000 clones, about 88% seen only once; the top ten take 4.1%. The sequenced sample was blood, obtained from a patient whose treatment included radiotherapy and nephrectomy. These receptors all stem from a woman aged 70-85 years with renal cell carcinoma. The CDR3 runs from the conserved cysteine through the conserved F or W. The D gene is left open where the match is weak. Size tells how often a clone was seen (once, few, many) or the class of an expanded clone, and some rows leave it out.

cdr3_nt cdr3_aa clone_size v_call d_call j_call
TGTGTTGTAGGGGGCGTAAACTATGGCTACACCTTC CVVGGVNYGYTF once TRBV7-7 TRBD1 TRBJ1-2
TGTGCCAGCAGCGTAGAATTCATGTGGCTAGTAGCCGCCGAGCAGTACTTC CASSVEFMWLVAAEQYF - TRBV9 - TRBJ2-7
TGTGCCAGCAGCCAAGCAAGGGGAGGAGGCTACTATGGCTACACCTTC CASSQARGGGYYGYTF - TRBV14 - TRBJ1-2
TGCAGCGTCCTTATATCCCCGGGGCATGGCTACACCTTC CSVLISPGHGYTF - TRBV29-1 - TRBJ1-2
TGTGCCTGGAGTGTTCAGGGGCCCCAAGAGACCCAGTACTTC CAWSVQGPQETQYF - TRBV30 - TRBJ2-5
TGCGCCAGCAGCCAAGTAGCATCTCCTAATGAAAAACTGTTTTTT CASSQVASPNEKLFF - TRBV4-3 - TRBJ1-4
TGTGCCATCAGTGAGGTCCCAGATTCCTACGAGCAGTACTTC CAISEVPDSYEQYF - TRBV10-3 - TRBJ2-7
TGTGCCATCAGTGAGTCCGGACAGTCCGTGGTCAAAAACATTCAGTACTTC CAISESGQSVVKNIQYF - TRBV10-3 - TRBJ2-4
TGCGCCAGCAGCTCAGCCTTAGGGGGTTCAGATACGCAGTATTTT CASSSALGGSDTQYF - TRBV5-1 - TRBJ2-3
TGTGCCAGCAGCTTAAACCCTAGCCCCCCAGATACGCAGTATTTT CASSLNPSPPDTQYF - TRBV7-3 - TRBJ2-3